What follows describes a single T cell receptor (beta chain). The antigen remains undetermined. This CDR3 comprises 15 residues. V gave up 4 bases and J gave up 0 bases, with 13 bases separating them. Per the germline V gene, CDR1 is SGDLS and CDR2 is YYNGEE. Sequencing relied on a cDNA template that was reverse transcribed from extracted RNA. Method: immunoSEQ multiplex PCR; TCRdb's copy keeps in-frame clones and lacks some. This table holds 270,000 or so clones, about three fifths found once. Specified treatment: oral pan-JAK inhibitor, 5-10 mg twice daily. Lesional scalp punch biopsies and peripheral blood came from alopecia areata patients. This entry comes from a study of CD8+ T cells in alopecia areata. At the level of the study: Treatment comprised oral tofacitinib, 5 to 10 mg twice daily, in treated patients. Dosing with tofacitinib proceeded for 6 to 18 months, followed by 6 months off drug. Broader study findings: Scalp and blood retained many expanded lesional clones during tofacitinib.

The rearrangement uses TRBV9 and TRBJ1-2, with D maybe TRBD1 (6 bases). The clonotype comes from a human donor with alopecia areata. Sample: CD4+ T cells sorted from blood, taken at week 24, from a patient treated with tofacitinib. The CDR3 DNA reads as TGTGCCAGCAGCCCGGGAGGGGGGACTAACTATGGCTACACCTTC. Encoded protein: CASSPGGGTNYGYTF. Together with reference TRBV9 and TRBJ1-2, the CDR3 gives the full variable domain: DSGVTQTPKHLITATGQRVTLRCSPRSGDLSVYWYQQSLDQGLQFLIQYYNGEERAKGNILERFSAQQFPDLHSELNLSSLELGDSALYFCASSPGGGTNYGYTFGSGTRLTVV.